This TCR beta chain was recovered during a study of blood T cells in healthy people across ages. The CDR3 extends over 14 amino acids. Germline V gene sequence: CDR1 SQVTM, CDR2 ANQGSEA. V was cut by 7 bases and J by 5 bases, with 18 bases left in between. A second PCR of about 7 to 12 cycles used a sample-barcoded 5' primer and a J-beta primer mix. TCRdb reprocessed the 5' RACE reads via MiXCR and lists one record per CDR3 protein. This table holds roughly 730,000 distinct CDR3 sequences, around three fifths found once. Ten milliliters of peripheral blood were drawn from each donor. Turning to this clonotype: The antigen is undetermined.

Study observations and caveats: Samples with more naive T cells showed higher observed beta diversity. The lack of PBMC sorting stopped any conclusive naive versus antigen-experienced comparison. Comparison with aged donors showed that long-lived donors had more naive CD4+ cells and higher diversity.

The V and J genes are TRBV29-1 and TRBJ2-1, with D maybe TRBD2 (5 bases). The sample taken for sequencing was blood. This sequence originates from a man between 35 and 55 years old in good health. CDR3 residues: CSAVPPGIHNEQFF. The DNA for the CDR3 is TGCAGCGCCGTACCCCCGGGGATCCACAATGAGCAGTTCTTC.